A selection of T cell receptor beta chains follows, all from one sample in a study of T-cell reconstitution after alpha-beta-depleted transplantation in children. In TCRdb, the PCR reads were re-called with MiXCR into one record per CDR3 protein. The sample gives fewer than 550,000 distinct CDR3 sequences, over 10% of which show up once; 14% is in the top ten. This specimen consisted of PBMCs, mostly from graft donor cells, obtained 180 days after TCRalphabeta/CD19-depleted stem cell transplant. The receptors come from a female patient aged 2-9 years who had a stem cell transplant for aplastic anemia, so the T cells may come from the graft donor. Both conserved end residues are part of each CDR3. The D gene is left open where the match is weak. Clone size is shown for a subset of rows, as once, few, many or a class of expanded clone.

>14|TRBJ1-1|TRBV28|.|many
TGTGCCAGCAGCCCGGGACGGCTGAACACTGAAGCTTTCTTT
CASSPGRLNTEAFF
>15|TRBJ2-1|TRBV30|.|.
TGTGCCTGGAAGCCGACTAGTCACTCCTACAATGAGCAGTTCTTC
CAWKPTSHSYNEQFF
>15|TRBJ2-1|TRBV5-4|TRBD2|few
TGTGCCAGCAGCTTTGGACTAGGTTTGGGTCATGAGCAGTTCTTC
CASSFGLGLGHEQFF
>15|TRBJ2-2|TRBV20-1|.|.
TGCAGTGCTAGAGTAGGGACGGCGAACACCGGGGAGCTGTTTTTT
CSARVGTANTGELFF
>15|TRBJ2-1|TRBV5-1|.|few
TGCGCCAGCAGCTTGGATGGCGCATCCTACAATGAGCAGTTCTTC
CASSLDGASYNEQFF
>12|TRBJ1-1|TRBV7-2|.|many
TGTGCCAGCAGCTGGGGTAACACTGAAGCTTTCTTT
CASSWGNTEAFF
>13|TRBJ2-3|TRBV15|.|.
TGTGCCACCAGCAGAGATAACGCATATACGCAGTATTTT
CATSRDNAYTQYF
>15|TRBJ1-1|TRBV6-5|.|few
TGTGCCAGCAGTTACTCGCAATGGGGGAAAACTGAAGCTTTCTTT
CASSYSQWGKTEAFF
>16|TRBJ1-2|TRBV18|.|.
TGTGCCAGCTCACCAACAACCGGGACATCTAACTATGGCTACACCTTC
CASSPTTGTSNYGYTF
>15|TRBJ2-1|TRBV7-9|.|few
TGTGCCAGCAGCTTACAGGGGAATTCCTACAATGAGCAGTTCTTC
CASSLQGNSYNEQFF
>15|TRBJ2-1|TRBV12-5|.|.
TGTGCTAGTGGTCCGGGGGTTCCTCAAAGCGATGAGCAGTTCTTC
CASGPGVPQSDEQFF
>17|TRBJ2-1|TRBV20-1|.|many
TGCAGTGCTAGAGCCAATACCGGACAGTTTTTGGGGAATGAGCAGTTCTTC
CSARANTGQFLGNEQFF
>15|TRBJ2-1|TRBV5-1|.|few
TGCGCCAGCAGCTACGGAGCCCCCTCCTACAATGAGCAGTTCTTC
CASSYGAPSYNEQFF
>14|TRBJ2-5|TRBV2|.|.
TGTGCCAGCAGTGTGAACGGAGGGAGGGAGACCCAGTACTTC
CASSVNGGRETQYF
>15|TRBJ2-5|TRBV27|.|few
TGTGCCAGCAGTTTAGGCGGACCCCTGAAAGAGACCCAGTACTTC
CASSLGGPLKETQYF
>14|TRBJ2-7|TRBV4-2|.|.
TGTGCCAGCAGCCAACTGGTGGAGGTCTACGAGCAGTACTTC
CASSQLVEVYEQYF
>20|TRBJ2-2|TRBV15|TRBD1|.
TGTGCCACCAGCAGAGCCGCGGGGTCGCCGGGACAGGGGGCCGCCGGGGAGCTGTTTTTT
CATSRAAGSPGQGAAGELFF
>13|TRBJ2-7|TRBV12-3/TRBV12-4|TRBD1|.
TGTGCCAGCAGCGGACAGGTACCCTACGAGCAGTACTTC
CASSGQVPYEQYF
>15|TRBJ2-1|TRBV20-1|TRBD2|many
TGCAGTGCTACAACGCCTAGCGGGGGCTACAATGAGCAGTTCTTC
CSATTPSGGYNEQFF
>19|TRBJ2-3|TRBV27|.|.
TGTGCCAGCAGTTTCGGAATTGGAGGGGGCAAACCTTTAACAGATACGCAGTATTTT
CASSFGIGGGKPLTDTQYF
>13|TRBJ2-7|TRBV29-1|TRBD1|.
TGCAGCGTTGATAGGCAGGGGGCGGGGGAGCAGTACTTC
CSVDRQGAGEQYF
>15|TRBJ2-1|TRBV28|TRBD1|.
TGTGCCAGCAGTTCGGGACAGGGAGTTCGCAATGACCAGTTCTTC
CASSSGQGVRNDQFF
>15|TRBJ1-2|TRBV4-1|.|.
TGCGCCAGCAGCCAAGATGAAGGAAGAAACTATGGCTACACCTTC
CASSQDEGRNYGYTF
>15|TRBJ2-3|TRBV28|.|.
TGTGCCAGCAGCTTTCTGACAGATATCACAGATACGCAGTATTTT
CASSFLTDITDTQYF
>14|TRBJ1-5|TRBV20-1|.|few
TGCAGTGCTAGAGCAGCCAGGGAAGGTCAGCCCCAGCATTTT
CSARAAREGQPQHF
>15|TRBJ2-4|TRBV20-1|.|.
TGCAGTGCTAACACCTTGGCGGCAGGGAGCAACATTCAGTACTTC
CSANTLAAGSNIQYF
>15|TRBJ2-2|TRBV10-3|.|.
TGTGCCATCAGTGAGCGGACTGGAAACACCGGGGAGCTGTTTTTT
CAISERTGNTGELFF
>11|TRBJ2-7|TRBV6-2/TRBV6-3|.|many
TGTGCCAGCACCCACTCCTACGAGCAGTACTTC
CASTHSYEQYF
>14|TRBJ1-1|TRBV5-1|.|.
TGCGCCAGCGCTCTAGAGCTCGGGGGCACTGAAGCTTTCTTT
CASALELGGTEAFF
>14|TRBJ2-7|TRBV7-2|TRBD2|.
TGTGCCAGCAGCTTAATAGCGGGGCCCTACGAGCAGTACTTC
CASSLIAGPYEQYF
>15|TRBJ1-1|TRBV20-1|.|.
TGCAGTGCTACCCAGGGGACAACTTTGAACACTGAAGCTTTCTTT
CSATQGTTLNTEAFF
>13|TRBJ2-7|TRBV12-3/TRBV12-4|TRBD1|few
TGTGCCAGCAGCGCTAGGGACAGGGGCGTGCAGTACTTC
CASSARDRGVQYF
>14|TRBJ2-2|TRBV27|TRBD1|few
TGTGCCAGCAGACGGACAGGGGGCCCCGGGGAGCTGTTTTTT
CASRRTGGPGELFF
>14|TRBJ2-5|TRBV28|TRBD2|.
TGTGCCAGCAGTTTTCTAGCGGGAGTAGAGACCCAGTACTTC
CASSFLAGVETQYF
>14|TRBJ2-3|TRBV20-1|.|.
TGCAGTGCTTCCCCGGGACAACTCACAGATACGCAGTATTTT
CSASPGQLTDTQYF
>15|TRBJ2-2|TRBV6-5|.|.
TGTGCCAGCAGTTACTACGCCTCAGGCACCGGGGAGCTGTTTTTT
CASSYYASGTGELFF
>18|TRBJ2-5|TRBV20-1|TRBD1|.
TGCAGTTATTACCTTACCGGGACAGGGGGCTTGTTGTGGGAGACCCAGTACTTC
CSYYLTGTGGLLWETQYF
>14|TRBJ1-5|TRBV5-6|.|.
TGTGCCAGCAGCCGAGGTGGGGGCATTCAGCCCCAGCATTTT
CASSRGGGIQPQHF
>14|TRBJ1-4|TRBV3-1|.|.
TGTGCCAGCAGCCCCCGACTGACTAGCGAAAAACTGTTTTTT
CASSPRLTSEKLFF
>13|TRBJ1-1|TRBV28|.|.
TGTGCCAGCAACCCGGGTTTCAACACTGAAGCTTTCTTT
CASNPGFNTEAFF
>17|TRBJ2-3|TRBV7-3|TRBD1|few
TGTGCCAGCAGCTTATCGGACCTACAGGGGGGCACAGATACGCAGTATTTT
CASSLSDLQGGTDTQYF